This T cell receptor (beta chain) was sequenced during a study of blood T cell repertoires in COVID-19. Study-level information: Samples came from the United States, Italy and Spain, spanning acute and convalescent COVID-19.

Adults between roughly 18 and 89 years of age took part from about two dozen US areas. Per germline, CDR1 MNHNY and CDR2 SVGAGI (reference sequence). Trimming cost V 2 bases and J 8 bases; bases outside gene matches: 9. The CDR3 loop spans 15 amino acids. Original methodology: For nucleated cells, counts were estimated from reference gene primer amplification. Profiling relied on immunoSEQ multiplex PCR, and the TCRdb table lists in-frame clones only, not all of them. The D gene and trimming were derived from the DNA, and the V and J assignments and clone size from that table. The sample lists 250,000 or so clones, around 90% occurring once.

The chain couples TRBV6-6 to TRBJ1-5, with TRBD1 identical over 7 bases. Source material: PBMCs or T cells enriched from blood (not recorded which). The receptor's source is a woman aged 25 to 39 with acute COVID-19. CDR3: CASSYLGTEEEPQHF. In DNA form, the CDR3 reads TGTGCCAGCAGTTACCTCGGGACAGAGGAGGAGCCCCAGCATTTT.